The present T cell receptor beta chain was sequenced within a study of cytomegalovirus exposure and HLA in healthy donors. Healthy bone marrow donors made up the donor group. The study's findings and limits: Among the CMV-associated chains, a few were confirmed in vitro as specific for CMV antigens. Later analysis reportedly placed an Asian-associated ancestry cluster below the roughly 680-donor mean in N-insertions.

Of note for this clone: What it binds is unknown.

A multiplex PCR was run with 60 Vbeta primers and 13 Jbeta primers. Produced via immunoSEQ multiplex PCR; TCRdb's table is partial and in-frame only. This sample's clone table lists 150,000 or so clones. This CDR3 is built from 13 residues. Trimming removed 4 bases at V and 2 bases at J, with 9 bases between. CDR1 SGHDT and CDR2 YYEEEE come from the germline V gene. V and J are TRBV5-6 and TRBJ1-1; D remains unclear. Specimen: PBMCs. The source of this sequence is a man aged 25-40 years in good health and CMV-seronegative. The DNA for the CDR3 is TGTGCCAGCAGCATCAGGATTAACACTGAAGCTTTCTTT. Translated: CASSIRINTEAFF. Variable domain in full (rest from reference TRBV5-6 and TRBJ1-1): DAGVTQSPTHLIKTRGQQVTLRCSPKSGHDTVSWYQQALGQGPQFIFQYYEEEERQRGNFPDRFSGHQFPNYSSELNVNALLLGDSALYLCASSIRINTEAFFGQGTRLTVV.